The 29 T cell receptor beta chains presented below share a single source sample, sequenced in a study of cytomegalovirus exposure and HLA in healthy donors. PCR used 60 Vbeta primers and 13 Jbeta primers. Sequencing used immunoSEQ multiplex PCR; TCRdb keeps in-frame clones, though not all of them. The sample has 99,000 or so clones, roughly 73% seen once; the top ten hold over 7%. Sequencing input: PBMCs. These receptors were obtained from a woman in her 40s in good health and CMV-seropositive.

The chain uses TRBV14 and TRBJ1-6; D remains unclear. Trimming cost V 1 base and J 10 bases, with 11 bases left between them. The CDR3 is made up of 14 amino acids. From germline, CDR1 is SGHDN and CDR2 FVKESK. DNA for the CDR3: TGTGCCAGCAGCCAAGGGTCTAGGCTCTCACCCCTCCACTTT. Translating it yields CASSQGSRLSPLHF.

The rearrangement joins TRBV18 to TRBJ1-1; 9 bases map to TRBD1. V was clipped by 3 bases and J by 8 bases; unmatched bases: 13. This CDR3 has 16 amino acids. Looked up from germline, CDR1 is KGHSH and CDR2 is LQKENI. The CDR3 spells CASSPTSQQGAGEAFF. CDR3 nucleotides: TGTGCCAGCTCACCGACCTCCCAACAGGGGGCTGGGGAAGCTTTCTTT.

The rearrangement uses TRBV21-1 and TRBJ2-1; TRBD2, the table's D call, was not compared with the DNA. TRBV21-1 is described as a pseudogene. The CDR3 is made up of 16 amino acids. The CDR3 nucleotides are TGTGCCAGCAGCAACGGGGGGGATAGTTCCTACAATGAGCAGTTCTTC. This translates into CASSNGGDSSYNEQFF.

The rearrangement joins TRBV15 to TRBJ2-3, with D maybe TRBD2 (6 bases). Trimming pared 5 bases from V and 5 bases from J, leaving 20 bases between. This CDR3 region has 16 residues. CDR1 and CDR2 from the germline V gene are LNHNV and YYDKDF (reference sequence). The CDR3 coding sequence is TGTGCCACCAGCGGACCCGGGGCCTTGGGAGGAGATACGCAGTATTTT. Translated: CATSGPGALGGDTQYF.

The CDR3 is CASGDRGRVTEAFF. The CDR3 DNA sequence: TGTGCCAGCGGGGACAGGGGGCGAGTGACTGAAGCTTTCTTT. V gene TRBV28 combines with J gene TRBJ1-1; 12 nucleotides line up with TRBD1. Germline V CDR1 and CDR2: MDHEN, SYDVKM. The CDR3 length is 14 residues. J was trimmed by 5 bases and V by 8 bases; bases with no gene match: 6.

In this sample, this clone turned up a few times. The chain is built from TRBV5-1 and TRBJ2-3; 7 bases agree with TRBD1. Germline loops: CDR1 SGHRS, CDR2 YFSETQ. With V trimmed by 3 bases and J by 0 bases, 19 bases remained unmatched. The CDR3 loop spans 20 amino acids. The CDR3 sequence is CASSSPIQGPVQTSTDTQYF. As DNA, the CDR3 is TGCGCCAGCAGCTCCCCCATACAGGGGCCGGTTCAGACTAGCACAGATACGCAGTATTTT.

This chain uses TRBV28 with TRBJ2-7, with 8 bases that match TRBD1. With V trimmed by 5 bases and J by 1 base, 4 bases remained unmatched. Germline CDR1 is MDHEN and CDR2 is SYDVKM. This CDR3 spans 14 amino acids. As DNA, the CDR3 is TGTGCCAGCAGTGGCGGACAGGGTTCCTACGAGCAGTACTTC. Protein product: CASSGGQGSYEQYF.

The genes are TRBV2 and TRBJ2-2; perhaps TRBD2 as D (6 bases). CDR3 length: 14 residues. The germline V gene encodes CDR1 SNHLY and CDR2 FYNNEI. Trimming took 11 bases from V and 3 from J, leaving 16 bases between them. CDR3 DNA: TGTGCCCTGCGGGTCGGGAGTGACACCGGGGAGCTGTTTTTT. Its translation: CALRVGSDTGELFF.

The chain combines TRBV29-1 with TRBJ1-4; maybe TRBD1 (5 bases). Germline CDR1 is SQVTM and CDR2 is ANQGSEA. Trimming shortened V by 7 bases and J by 6 bases, and 12 bases separated the two germline ends. The CDR3 is 12 amino acids. As DNA, the CDR3 is TGCAGCGCGTGGGGGGGGGATGAAAAACTGTTTTTT. Its protein product is CSAWGGDEKLFF.

In this sample, this clone turned up once. The chain combines TRBV11-3 with TRBJ2-4, with no clear D. V lost 2 bases and J lost 0, with 14 bases in between. This CDR3 spans 17 amino acids. CDR1 and CDR2 (germline): SGHNT, YENEEA. This CDR3 reads CASSLSRKDLAKNIQYF. In DNA form, the CDR3 reads TGTGCCAGCAGCTTAAGCCGCAAAGACTTAGCCAAAAACATTCAGTACTTC.

This clone was counted between two and nine times. The chain is built from TRBV5-8 and TRBJ2-7, with D possibly TRBD1 on 5 matching bases. CDR1 is SGHTS, CDR2 YDEGEE, per germline. Trimming removed 2 bases at V and 3 bases at J, with 12 bases between. This CDR3 comprises 14 residues. DNA of the CDR3: TGTGCCAGCAGCTTTCAGGGATTGGTCTACGAGCAGTACTTC. Encoded protein: CASSFQGLVYEQYF. The full variable domain, in which reference TRBV5-8 and TRBJ2-7 provide the parts outside the CDR3, is EAGVTQSPTHLIKTRGQQATLRCSPISGHTSVYWYQQALGLGLQFLLWYDEGEERNRGNFPPRFSGRQFPNYSSELNVNALELEDSALYLCASSFQGLVYEQYFGPGTRLTVT.

J is TRBJ2-1 and V is TRBV27; 9 nucleotides line up with TRBD2. Per germline, CDR1 MNHEY and CDR2 SMNVEV (reference sequence). The CDR3 loop spans 14 amino acids. V gave up 5 bases and J gave up 8 bases; unmatched junction bases: 7. Here the CDR3 DNA reads TGTGCCAGCAGTGGGCGCGGGGGGGCTGATGAGCAGTTCTTC. Protein product: CASSGRGGADEQFF.

This clone is a singleton in its sample. V is TRBV9 and J is TRBJ2-2; D ambiguous. Germline assignment: CDR1 SGDLS and CDR2 YYNGEE. This CDR3 has 12 amino acids. With 0 bases removed from V and 5 bases from J, the gap between germline ends came to 2 bases. The CDR3 DNA reads TGTGCCAGCAGCGTAGCTACCGGGGAGCTGTTTTTT. Residues: CASSVATGELFF.

This rearrangement joins TRBV6-1 to TRBJ1-2; TRBD1 is a possible D gene (6 bases). Germline lookup yields CDR1 MNHNS and CDR2 SASEGT. V was cut by 7 bases and J by 4 bases, with 10 bases left in between. This CDR3 is 12 amino acids long. CDR3 sequence reads: CASIQGSYGYTF. The CDR3 DNA is TGTGCCAGCATCCAGGGGTCCTATGGCTACACCTTC.

This clone was seen only once. This sequence joins TRBV4-3 and TRBJ1-2, with TRBD1 matching 7 bases. Germline CDR1 LGHNA, CDR2 YSLEER. The CDR3 spans 16 residues. Trimming cost V 6 bases and J 5 bases; bases outside gene matches: 15. The CDR3 sequence: CASSAQGVDRGYGYTF. DNA of the CDR3: TGCGCCAGCAGTGCCCAGGGGGTAGACAGAGGATATGGCTACACCTTC.

The V and J genes are TRBV18 and TRBJ2-2; TRBD1 matches at 8 bases. This CDR3 is built from 15 residues. Germline V gives CDR1 KGHSH, CDR2 LQKENI. V trimming: 5 bases; J trimming: 0 bases; junction bases outside the gene matches: 2. In DNA form, the CDR3 reads TGTGCCAGCTCATCGGACAGGGCGAACACCGGGGAGCTGTTTTTT. Residues: CASSSDRANTGELFF.

CDR3 nucleotides: TGTGCCAGCAGCGTCTTTACGGGTTCGGAGACCCAGTACTTC. Residues: CASSVFTGSETQYF. The gene calls are TRBV9 and TRBJ2-5, with no clear D. V was shortened by 2 bases and J by 5 bases, with 13 bases between the two germline ends. CDR1 SGDLS and CDR2 YYNGEE come from the germline V gene. The CDR3 runs to 14 residues.

This clone was seen once. The chain links TRBV9 to TRBJ1-4; TRBD1 matches at 10 bases. V gave up 5 bases and J gave up 8 bases; unmatched junction bases: 9. The CDR3 spans 15 residues. Germline V gene data show CDR1 as SGDLS and CDR2 as YYNGEE. The CDR3 sequence: CASSPSGQGDEKLFF. As DNA, the CDR3 is TGTGCCAGCAGTCCTAGCGGACAGGGGGACGAAAAACTGTTTTTT.

In regard to this clone: The same CDR3 also results from other DNA sequences found in this sample. This chain uses TRBV6-4 with TRBJ2-3, with 11 bases identical to TRBD2. Unmatched junction bases numbered 1, after V lost 5 bases and J lost 0 bases. The CDR3 is made up of 15 amino acids. Germline V CDR1 and CDR2: MRHNA, SNTAGT. The chain's CDR3 is CASSSSGGSTDTQYF. CDR3 sequence (DNA): TGTGCCAGCAGTTCTAGCGGGGGGAGCACAGATACGCAGTATTTT.

The chain recombines TRBV7-8 with TRBJ2-1; maybe TRBD2 (5 bases). CDR1 is SGHVS, CDR2 FQNEAQ, per germline. The CDR3 totals 15 residues. With 5 bases removed from V and 2 bases from J, the gap between germline ends came to 13 bases. CDR3 DNA sequence: TGTGCCAGCAGCCCGAGCGGAGCCGCCTACAATGAGCAGTTCTTC. Translation: CASSPSGAAYNEQFF.

The CDR3 DNA reads as TGTGCCAGCAGTTCCTATACCAGCACAGATACGCAGTATTTT. It is translated as CASSSYTSTDTQYF. The V and J genes are TRBV27 and TRBJ2-3; D remains unclear. In germline, CDR1 is MNHEY, CDR2 SMNVEV (reference sequence). Trimming cost V 4 bases and J 0 bases, with 8 bases left between them. The CDR3 covers 14 residues.

The genes are TRBV2 and TRBJ1-5; 8 bases line up with TRBD1. Germline V gene lookup returns CDR1 SNHLY and CDR2 FYNNEI. The CDR3 length is 15 residues. The V segment lost 3 bases and the J segment 6 bases; nucleotides outside the gene matches: 7. The CDR3: CASSETGVFSQPQHF. CDR3 nucleotides: TGTGCCAGCAGTGAGACAGGGGTCTTTAGTCAGCCCCAGCATTTT.

CDR3 nucleotide sequence: TGCGCCAGCAGCTTGGTCAGATACACTGAAGCTTTCTTT. It yields the protein CASSLVRYTEAFF. The chain recombines TRBV5-1 with TRBJ1-1; no reliable D call. The V end lost 0 bases, the J end lost 3 bases, and 6 bases lay between the germline ends. CDR1 is SGHRS, CDR2 YFSETQ, per germline. The CDR3 consists of 13 residues.

This chain links TRBV2 with TRBJ2-7; TRBD2 agrees at 7 bases. V gave up 8 bases and J gave up 3 bases; unmatched junction bases: 7. The germline gives CDR1 SNHLY, CDR2 FYNNEI. The CDR3 sequence is 13 residues long. DNA for the CDR3: TGTGCCAGCCTGAGCGGGGCAAGCTACGAGCAGTACTTC. Encoded protein: CASLSGASYEQYF.

This chain connects TRBV5-6 to TRBJ2-7; 8 bases match TRBD1. Looked up from germline, CDR1 is SGHDT and CDR2 is YYEEEE. V lost 2 bases, J lost 4 bases, and 14 bases stayed unmatched. This CDR3 contains 17 residues. The CDR3 DNA is TGTGCCAGCAGCTTAAAATCCCTCGGGACAGGTCGTTACGAGCAGTACTTC. Its protein product is CASSLKSLGTGRYEQYF.

The rearrangement joins TRBV5-6 to TRBJ2-3; TRBD2 matches at 7 bases. The CDR3 totals 15 residues. The germline CDR1 and CDR2 sequences are SGHDT and YYEEEE. With V trimmed by 2 bases and J by 2 bases, 5 bases remained unmatched. This CDR3 is CASSFGLADTDTQYF. DNA for the CDR3: TGTGCCAGCAGCTTCGGGCTAGCGGACACAGATACGCAGTATTTT.

Written as DNA, the CDR3 is TGTGCCATCAGTGAACCTCGTGGAGGGGGCATAAATGACGAGCAGTACTTC. As protein: CAISEPRGGGINDEQYF. The J gene is TRBJ2-7, the V gene TRBV10-3; weak D call: TRBD1 (7 bases). V lost 3 bases, J lost 5 bases, and 23 bases lay in between. CDR1 and CDR2 (germline): ENHRY, SYGVKD. This CDR3 spans 17 amino acids.

The J gene is TRBJ2-5, the V gene TRBV4-2; 7 nucleotides match TRBD1. The V gene's germline CDR1 is LGHNA and CDR2 YNFKEQ. This CDR3 is 16 amino acids long. V lost 4 bases to trimming and J lost 0 bases; unmatched junction nucleotides: 8. This chain's CDR3 is CASSPRDSRYQETQYF. Written as DNA, the CDR3 is TGTGCCAGCAGCCCTCGGGACAGCCGGTACCAAGAGACCCAGTACTTC.

The V call is TRBV19, the J call TRBJ1-2, with D perhaps TRBD1 (5 bases). The CDR3 length is 14 residues. Germline V gene lookup returns CDR1 LNHDA and CDR2 SQIVND (reference sequence). Trimming stripped 3 bases from V and 2 bases from J, with 10 bases between. The CDR3 coding sequence is TGTGCCAGTAGTATGCGGCAGGGAAACTATGGCTACACCTTC. Its translation: CASSMRQGNYGYTF.